This T cell receptor beta chain appears in the sequencing data of a study of cytomegalovirus exposure and HLA in healthy donors. To note about this clone: Its target is unknown.

Per the germline V gene, CDR1 is SGHNT and CDR2 is YYREEE (reference sequence). This CDR3 comprises 15 residues. With V trimmed by 4 bases and J by 4 bases, 7 bases remained unmatched. Study-level points and caveats: A reported reduction in N-insertions relative to the approximately 690-donor mean was seen in an Asian-associated ancestry cluster in a later analysis. According to a later analysis, most TCR beta chains associated with CMV appeared HLA-restricted. Analyzed later, association rates of TCRs varied across HLA loci, with DRB1 most and HLA-C fewest. Reportedly, TCR beta sequences accurately predicted HLA-A and HLA-B alleles in most subjects.

This PCR relied on a set of 60 Vbeta primers and 13 Jbeta primers. The data were produced by immunoSEQ multiplex PCR, yet TCRdb's version contains in-frame clones alone and is incomplete. Its table records tens of thousands of clones. This TCR derives from a man aged 25-40 years in good health and CMV-seronegative. Sequencing was performed on PBMCs. The J gene is TRBJ1-4, the V gene TRBV5-4; TRBD1 matches at 7 bases. Here the CDR3 DNA reads TGTGCCAGCAGCAACCGGGACAGCCATAATGAAAAACTGTTTTTT. As protein: CASSNRDSHNEKLFF.